What follows are 19 T cell receptor beta chains derived from one specimen sequenced in a study of blood T cell repertoires in COVID-19. The assay was immunoSEQ multiplex PCR, and TCRdb's table has in-frame clones only and misses some. Of 300,000 to 450,000 clones in the sample, 70% to 90% were seen once. Material: peripheral blood. The receptors were gathered from a young woman with COVID-19, enrolled during active disease.

The chain links TRBV6-1 to TRBJ1-1; D is ambiguous. V lost 1 base and J lost 5, with 14 bases in between. The CDR3 is 15 amino acids. Germline CDR1 reads MNHNS; CDR2 reads SASEGT. CDR3 DNA: TGTGCCAGCAGTGAAGGGGCAAACGGCAGGACTGAAGCTTTCTTT. Translation: CASSEGANGRTEAFF.

This clone was counted once. V gene TRBV27 combines with J gene TRBJ1-2; possibly TRBD1 for D (6 bases). The V end was cut by 2 bases, the J end by 10 bases, with 14 bases between. The CDR3 has 13 residues. CDR1 and CDR2 from the germline V gene are MNHEY and SMNVEV (reference sequence). In DNA form, the CDR3 reads TGTGCCAGCAGTTTAGGTGGGGGCGCCACCTACACCTTC. This gives the protein CASSLGGGATYTF.

This clone was seen once. The chain employs TRBV10-2 and TRBJ2-5, with D uncertain. Germline CDR1 reads WSHSY; CDR2 reads SAAADI. The germline V and J ends were trimmed by 3 bases and 7 bases, with 3 bases remaining between them. The CDR3 contains 10 residues. CDR3 in amino acids: CASSDGTQYF. CDR3 nucleotide sequence: TGCGCCAGCAGTGACGGGACCCAGTACTTC.

Regarding this clone: The sample holds other DNA sequences that translate to the same CDR3. CDR3 nucleotide sequence: TGTGCCAGCAGTGGTCAGGCGAACACTGAAGCTTTCTTT. The encoded protein is CASSGQANTEAFF. The chain has TRBV2 and TRBJ1-1; no definite D call. The germline gives CDR1 SNHLY, CDR2 FYNNEI. V lost 4 bases and J lost 1, with 7 bases in between. CDR3 length equals 13 residues. The full variable domain, with the rest looked up from reference TRBV2 and TRBJ1-1, is EPEVTQTPSHQVTQMGQEVILRCVPISNHLYFYWYRQILGQKVEFLVSFYNNEISEKSEIFDDQFSVERPDGSNFTLKIRSTKLEDSAMYFCASSGQANTEAFFGQGTRLTVV.

V gene TRBV5-5 combines with J gene TRBJ1-4; the match to TRBD1 covers 8 bases. This CDR3 spans 17 amino acids. Unmatched junction bases numbered 10, after V lost 1 base and J lost 5 bases. Germline V CDR1 and CDR2: SGHKS, YYEKEE (reference sequence). The CDR3 nucleotides read TGTGCCAGCAGCTTGAAACAGGGGGGAGGTCAGAATGAAAAACTGTTTTTT. It is translated as CASSLKQGGGQNEKLFF.

This clone was seen just once. V and J are TRBV28 and TRBJ2-1; a possible D gene is TRBD2 (6 bases). Trimming shortened V by 3 bases and J by 4 bases, and 16 bases separated the two germline ends. Germline CDR1 reads MDHEN; CDR2 reads SYDVKM. This CDR3 spans 16 amino acids. CDR3 amino acids: CASSLDTTGAYNEQFF. CDR3 nucleotides: TGTGCCAGCAGTTTGGACACGACGGGAGCGTACAATGAGCAGTTCTTC.

The chain joins TRBV7-9 to TRBJ2-4, with 7 bases aligning to TRBD1. Germline trimming cut 5 bases from V and 8 bases from J; bases unmatched to any gene: 12. CDR1 and CDR2 from the germline V gene are SEHNR and FQNEAQ (reference sequence). This CDR3 contains 15 residues. The CDR3 coding sequence is TGTGCCAGCAGCCGAACCGGACAGGAGAAATACATTCAGTACTTC. Amino acid sequence: CASSRTGQEKYIQYF. Full variable domain (missing parts from reference TRBV7-9 and TRBJ2-4): DTGVSQNPRHKITKRGQNVTFRCDPISEHNRLYWYRQTLGQGPEFLTYFQNEAQLEKSRLLSDRFSAERPKGSFSTLEIQRTEQGDSAMYLCASSRTGQEKYIQYFGAGTRLSVL.

J is TRBJ2-7 and V is TRBV2; perhaps TRBD1 as D (6 bases). The CDR3 extends over 11 amino acids. V lost 7 bases and J 6 bases, leaving 10 bases between the germline ends. Germline loops: CDR1 SNHLY, CDR2 FYNNEI. The DNA of the CDR3 is TGTGCCAGCATCAGGGGCATCGAGCAGTACTTC. It yields the protein CASIRGIEQYF.

The V and J genes are TRBV5-6 and TRBJ2-7, with D unclear. Germline loops: CDR1 SGHDT, CDR2 YYEEEE. Trimming left V 1 base short and J 2 bases short, with 4 bases between. This CDR3 is built from 12 residues. As DNA, the CDR3 is TGTGCCAGCAGCTTGCGTACCTACGAGCAGTACTTC. Protein sequence: CASSLRTYEQYF.

The rearrangement links TRBV11-2 to TRBJ2-5, with D maybe TRBD1 (6 bases). V lost 5 bases to trimming and J lost 5 bases, with 9 bases between them. Germline CDR1 reads SGHAT; CDR2 reads FQNNGV. The CDR3 is 12 residues long. The CDR3 nucleotides read TGTGCCAGCAGCCCCGACAGGGAGACCCAGTACTTC. Encoded protein: CASSPDRETQYF. The full variable domain, its missing parts supplied by reference TRBV11-2 and TRBJ2-5, is EAGVAQSPRYKIIEKRQSVAFWCNPISGHATLYWYQQILGQGPKLLIQFQNNGVVDDSQLPKDRFSAERLKGVDSTLKIQPAKLEDSAVYLCASSPDRETQYFGPGTRLLVL.

The chain uses TRBV3-1 (or the pseudogene TRBV3-2) and TRBJ1-1; 9 nucleotides match TRBD1. The germline gives CDR1 LGHDT, CDR2 YNNKEL (reference sequence). The CDR3 extends over 12 amino acids. Losses at the gene ends were 1 base for V and 13 bases for J; bases not matched to a gene: 4. Written as DNA, the CDR3 is TGTGCCAGCAGCCAAGGGGACAGGGAGCTTTTCTTT. Encoded protein: CASSQGDRELFF.

The gene calls are TRBV9 and TRBJ1-1; D may be TRBD1 (6 bases). The CDR3 length is 13 residues. V lost 0 bases to trimming and J lost 7 bases, with 10 bases between them. Germline V gene sequence: CDR1 SGDLS, CDR2 YYNGEE. CDR3 bases: TGTGCCAGCAGCGTAGTCGAACAGGGTGAAGCTTTCTTT. Translation gives CASSVVEQGEAFF.

The chain employs TRBV5-1 and TRBJ1-1; 7 bases match TRBD1. The junction had 8 bases not matched to a gene; V was cut back by 2 bases and J by 1 base. CDR1 SGHRS and CDR2 YFSETQ come from the germline V gene. The CDR3 has 16 residues. Written as DNA, the CDR3 is TGCGCCAGCAGCTTCTCCAAGGGGGCGCCGAACACTGAAGCTTTCTTT. Its translation is CASSFSKGAPNTEAFF.

The chain is built from TRBV14 and TRBJ2-1, with D possibly TRBD1 on 6 matching bases. Trimming took 2 bases from V and 0 from J, leaving 8 bases between them. Germline CDR1 and CDR2: SGHDN and FVKESK. The CDR3 extends over 15 amino acids. The CDR3 DNA sequence: TGTGCCAGCAGCCAAAGGGGGAGCTCCTACAATGAGCAGTTCTTC. Protein: CASSQRGSSYNEQFF.

The chain joins TRBV11-2 to TRBJ2-7; D call uncertain. CDR3 length: 17 residues. Germline lookup yields CDR1 SGHAT and CDR2 FQNNGV. V shed 4 bases and J shed 0 bases, with 19 bases lying between them. The CDR3 spells CASSSLRVSVSSYEQYF. For the CDR3, the DNA is TGTGCCAGCAGCTCCCTTCGAGTAAGCGTTAGCTCCTACGAGCAGTACTTC. The variable domain in full, with the rest retrieved from reference TRBV11-2 and TRBJ2-7, is EAGVAQSPRYKIIEKRQSVAFWCNPISGHATLYWYQQILGQGPKLLIQFQNNGVVDDSQLPKDRFSAERLKGVDSTLKIQPAKLEDSAVYLCASSSLRVSVSSYEQYFGPGTRLTVT.

The CDR3 nucleotides read TGTGCCACCAAAGACAGAAGCTCCTACAATGAGCAGTTCTTC. Translating it yields CATKDRSSYNEQFF. The chain carries TRBV19 and TRBJ2-1; D perhaps matches TRBD1 (5 bases). The CDR3 has 14 residues. CDR1 and CDR2 (germline): LNHDA, SQIVND (reference sequence). V gave up 10 bases and J gave up 0 bases, with 13 bases separating them.

The chain joins TRBV19 to TRBJ2-5; 10 nucleotides match TRBD2. CDR3 length: 15 residues. Germline CDR1 reads LNHDA; CDR2 reads SQIVND (reference sequence). With 8 bases clipped from V and 5 bases from J, the junction kept 11 bases outside the gene matches. As DNA, the CDR3 is TGTGCCAGTTTCCTCACTAGCGGGATTGAGGAGACCCAGTACTTC. This codes for CASFLTSGIEETQYF.

The chain employs TRBV15 and TRBJ2-2; 8 bases align to TRBD2. The CDR3 totals 17 residues. V lost 8 bases and J lost 1; bases outside the gene matches: 12. CDR1 and CDR2 from the germline V gene are LNHNV and YYDKDF (reference sequence). The CDR3 is CATSDFGGRLNTGELFF. CDR3 nucleotide sequence: TGTGCCACCTCCGACTTCGGCGGGAGGTTGAACACCGGGGAGCTGTTTTTT.

Here the CDR3 reads CASSFGYGYTF. The DNA for the CDR3 is TGTGCCAGCAGCTTCGGGTATGGCTACACCTTC. J is TRBJ1-2 and V is TRBV5-6; D ambiguous. The CDR3 consists of 11 residues. CDR1 is SGHDT, CDR2 YYEEEE, per germline. Trimming shortened V by 2 bases and J by 5 bases, and 4 bases separated the two germline ends.